These 6 T cell receptor beta chains were sequenced from one sample in a study of early T cells in non-severe SARS-CoV-2 infection. MiXCR, run by TCRdb on the 5' RACE reads, gives a single entry per CDR3 protein. The sample holds roughly 26,000 distinct CDR3 sequences; roughly 4.1% are singletons and the top ten take more than 5.5%. The sequencing sample was made of whole blood. These receptors were obtained from an adult who was a healthcare worker with PCR-confirmed SARS-CoV-2 infection or an uninfected control (not recorded which).

This clonotype was detected ten times or more. The chain combines TRBV6-2 or TRBV6-3 with TRBJ1-5, with 9 bases fitting TRBD1. The CDR3 sequence is 17 residues long. CDR1 and CDR2 from the germline V gene are MNHEY and SVGEGT. V was clipped by 4 bases and J by 3 bases; unmatched bases: 10. CDR3 sequence (DNA): TGTGCCAGCAGTTTCAGGGACAGGGTAGAGACCAATCAGCCCCAGCATTTT. It translates to CASSFRDRVETNQPQHF.

This clonotype ranks as medium-sized. V gene TRBV29-1 combines with J gene TRBJ2-1, with D unclear. The germline gives CDR1 SQVTM, CDR2 ANQGSEA. Trimming left V 3 bases short and J 4 bases short, with 4 bases between. The CDR3 spans 11 residues. CDR3 amino acids: CSVDTYNEQFF. The CDR3 nucleotides read TGCAGCGTTGACACATACAATGAGCAGTTCTTC.

This clonotype came up many times. The rearrangement uses TRBV7-9 and TRBJ2-5; maybe TRBD1 (6 bases). The CDR3 loop spans 14 amino acids. Deletions cut 5 bases from V and 1 base from J, with 11 bases between. Germline V gene lookup returns CDR1 SEHNR and CDR2 FQNEAQ (reference sequence). In nucleotides, the CDR3 is TGTGCCAGCAGCAACGGCAGGGGCCAAGAGACCCAGTACTTC. It yields the protein CASSNGRGQETQYF.

This clonotype was seen repeatedly, ten times or more. The chain couples TRBV7-9 to TRBJ2-3; TRBD2 agrees at 8 bases. Germline V lookup: CDR1 SEHNR, CDR2 FQNEAQ (reference sequence). The CDR3 has 16 amino acids. J was trimmed by 6 bases and V by 1 base; bases with no gene match: 9. The CDR3 bases are TGTGCCAGCAGCTTAGGAGTAGCGGGGCATCCCGATACGCAGTATTTT. Residues: CASSLGVAGHPDTQYF.

In this sample, this clonotype turned up a few times. DNA for the CDR3: TGTGCCAGCAGCTACCCCATTTCGAGTGAGCAGTTCTTC. Translation gives CASSYPISSEQFF. The chain combines TRBV5-4 with TRBJ2-1; no firm D call. This CDR3 has 13 amino acids. CDR1 and CDR2 from the germline V gene are SGHNT and YYREEE (reference sequence). The ends were cut back, 3 bases at V and 9 bases at J, with 13 bases in the middle.

The CDR3: CASSSYPYEQYF. CDR3 sequence (DNA): TGTGCCAGCAGTTCATACCCCTACGAGCAGTACTTC. V usage is TRBV12-3 or TRBV12-4 and J usage is TRBJ2-7; no clear D. The CDR3 loop spans 12 amino acids. V lost 4 bases, J lost 2 bases, and 6 bases lay in between.